This record looks at one TCR beta chain sequence and its context. Its target is unknown. Germline CDR1 reads LGHNT; CDR2 reads FRNRAP. CDR3 length: 14 amino acids. Trimming shortened V by 4 bases and J by 6 bases, and 16 bases separated the two germline ends. The data belong to a study of memory CD4+ T cells and cytomegalovirus serostatus. Per the original data handling: Out-of-frame sequences were removed, leaving 2,000,000 or so distinct TCRbeta sequences. Profiled with immunoSEQ multiplex PCR; TCRdb holds only in-frame clones, not every one. That table is the source of V, J and clone size, and D and trimming were worked out from the DNA. The repertoire includes under 55,000 clones, 80% to 90% of them detected once, and 2% sits in the top ten. General study findings and limits: Repertoires predicted CMV serostatus with median bootstrapped AUC of approximately 0.95. Of approximately 160 reported CMV TCRbeta sequences, roughly 67 were found in memory CD4+ repertoires.

Single viable CD3+CD4+CD8-CD45RO+ cells were sorted as the memory CD4+ T cells. Positive selection with CD4 microbeads enriched total CD4+ T cells. The clonotype comes from an adult in good health and CMV-seropositive. Sequenced material: memory CD4+ T cells from blood. J is TRBJ2-7 and V is TRBV12-5; no clear D gene. Here the CDR3 DNA reads TGTGCTAGTGGTTCTCCAAAAGGTTGGTGCGAGCAGTACTTC. This gives the protein CASGSPKGWCEQYF.